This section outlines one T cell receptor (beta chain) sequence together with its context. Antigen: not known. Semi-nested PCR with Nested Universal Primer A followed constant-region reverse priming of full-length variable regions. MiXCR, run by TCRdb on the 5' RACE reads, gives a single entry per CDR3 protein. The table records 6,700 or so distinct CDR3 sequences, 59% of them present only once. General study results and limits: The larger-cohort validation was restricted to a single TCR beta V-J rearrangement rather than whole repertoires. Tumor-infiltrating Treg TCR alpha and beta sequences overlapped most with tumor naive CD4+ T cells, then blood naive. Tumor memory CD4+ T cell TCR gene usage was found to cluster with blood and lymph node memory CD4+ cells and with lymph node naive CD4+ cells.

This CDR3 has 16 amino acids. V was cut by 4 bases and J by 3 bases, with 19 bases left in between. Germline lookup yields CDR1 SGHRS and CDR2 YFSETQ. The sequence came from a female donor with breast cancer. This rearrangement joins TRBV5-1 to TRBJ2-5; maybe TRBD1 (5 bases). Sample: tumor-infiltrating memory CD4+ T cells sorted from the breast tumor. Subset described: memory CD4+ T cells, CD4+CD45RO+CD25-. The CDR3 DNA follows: TGCGCCAGCAGCCGCAGCTTGGCTACAGGCGAAGAGACCCAGTACTTC. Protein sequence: CASSRSLATGEETQYF.